Each of the 9 T cell receptor beta chains below was sequenced from the same sample in a study of human T cells and chemical hapten exposure. Documented time point: patch test 1, 2 weeks after DPC sensitization. The treatment: therapeutic diphenylcyclopropenone sensitization with weekly scalp DPC. TCRdb itself ran the RACE reads through MiXCR, one entry per CDR3 protein. Of about 380,000 distinct CDR3 sequences listed, more than 4.5% were seen once; the top ten hold under 2.5%. The sequenced sample was whole blood, obtained in connection with sensitization to the hapten diphenylcyclopropenone (DPC). These receptors all come from a woman aged 50 to 65 with alopecia areata. Some clones in this sample may be carry-over from other donors' samples.

The CDR3 reads CATSGALSTDTQYF. CDR3 coding DNA: TGTGCCACCAGCGGGGCGCTCAGCACAGATACGCAGTATTTT. The chain is built from TRBV15 and TRBJ2-3; TRBD1 might be the D (5 bases). CDR3 length: 14 residues. Germline values: CDR1 LNHNV, CDR2 YYDKDF (reference sequence). V was cut by 5 bases and J by 0 bases, with 9 bases left in between. The whole variable domain, remainder taken from reference TRBV15 and TRBJ2-3, is DAMVIQNPRYQVTQFGKPVTLSCSQTLNHNVMYWYQQKSSQAPKLLFHYYDKDFNNEADTPDNFQSRRPNTSFCFLDIRSPGLGDTAMYLCATSGALSTDTQYFGPGTRLTVL.

This clonotype was observed many times. J is TRBJ1-1 and V is TRBV7-2, with TRBD1 matching over 9 bases. With 5 bases clipped from V and 4 bases from J, the junction kept 5 bases outside the gene matches. CDR3 length: 14 residues. Germline V lookup: CDR1 SGHTA, CDR2 FQGNSA. Here the CDR3 reads CASSHRDRVTEAFF. The DNA of the CDR3 is TGTGCCAGCAGCCACCGGGACAGGGTCACTGAAGCTTTCTTT.

The chain recombines TRBV10-3 with TRBJ2-3; D might be TRBD1 or TRBD2, each matching 5 bases. This CDR3 region has 15 residues. Deletions cut 6 bases from V and 0 bases from J, with 13 bases between. CDR1 ENHRY and CDR2 SYGVKD come from the germline V gene. The CDR3 protein is CAISNSRDSTDTQYF. The DNA of the CDR3 is TGTGCCATCAGCAATTCCCGGGACAGCACAGATACGCAGTATTTT.

At least ten counts were recorded for this clonotype. CDR3 bases: TGTGCCAGCAGGCCGTTACAGGGGTGGGCGATTTCACCCCTCCACTTT. It translates to CASRPLQGWAISPLHF. The rearrangement uses TRBV28 and TRBJ1-6; 7 bases agree with TRBD1. This CDR3 has 16 amino acids. Unmatched junction bases numbered 14, after V lost 6 bases and J lost 9 bases. Per the germline V gene, CDR1 is MDHEN and CDR2 is SYDVKM.

This clonotype has at least ten counts. The chain uses TRBV11-2 and TRBJ2-2; D perhaps matches TRBD1 (6 bases). The CDR3 covers 16 residues. CDR1 and CDR2 from the germline V gene are SGHAT and FQNNGV. V lost 5 bases, J lost 0 bases, and 13 bases lay in between. The CDR3 nucleotides read TGTGCCAGCAGCCGGACCGGGACACCGAACACCGGGGAGCTGTTTTTT. Amino acid sequence: CASSRTGTPNTGELFF.

This clonotype was recorded at least ten times. The chain combines TRBV18 with TRBJ1-5, with D perhaps TRBD1 (6 bases). The germline V gene encodes CDR1 KGHSH and CDR2 LQKENI. The ends were cut back, 4 bases at V and 3 bases at J, with 13 bases in the middle. This CDR3 contains 15 residues. This CDR3 reads CASSLGTLSNQPQHF. The CDR3 nucleotides are TGTGCCAGCTCACTCGGGACACTCTCCAATCAGCCCCAGCATTTT.

This clonotype was detected only a few times. The chain recombines TRBV20-1 with TRBJ1-1; D is ambiguous. The CDR3 has 9 amino acids. In germline, CDR1 is DFQATT, CDR2 SNEGSKA (reference sequence). Trimming removed 3 bases from V and 8 bases from J, with 4 bases in between. CDR3 in amino acids: CSASPEAFF. DNA of the CDR3: TGCAGTGCTAGCCCCGAAGCTTTCTTT.

Ten or more counts support this clonotype. The V call is TRBV28, the J call TRBJ2-7; maybe TRBD2 (6 bases). The V and J ends lost 5 bases and 2 bases respectively, with 19 bases between them. The CDR3 length is 16 residues. Germline V gives CDR1 MDHEN, CDR2 SYDVKM. CDR3 residues: CASSRMGLQIPYEQYF. The CDR3 DNA sequence: TGTGCCAGCAGTCGAATGGGACTGCAGATACCCTACGAGCAGTACTTC.

This clonotype has ten or more counts. The chain has TRBV7-2 and TRBJ1-1, with 9 bases that match TRBD1. CDR1 is SGHTA, CDR2 FQGNSA, per germline. The CDR3 has 14 amino acids. V shed 6 bases and J 5 bases; nucleotides not matched to a gene: 7. The CDR3 protein is CASSSTGGITEAFF. The CDR3 nucleotides are TGTGCCAGCAGTTCCACAGGGGGCATAACTGAAGCTTTCTTT.